Presented here are 3 T cell receptor beta chains from one specimen sequenced in a study of T cell responses to AZD1222 COVID-19 vaccine. TCRdb's copy holds only in-frame clones and misses some; the assay was immunoSEQ multiplex PCR. This table holds about 130,000 clones, roughly 90% found once. The material sequenced was peripheral blood, taken on day 0 of AZD1222 vaccination. The source of these receptors is an adult in good health.

This clone was observed a single time. This chain links TRBV28 with TRBJ1-2; D is unclear. The CDR3 is made up of 13 amino acids. V dropped 7 bases and J dropped 0 bases, with 9 bases sitting between them. Germline loops: CDR1 MDHEN, CDR2 SYDVKM. CDR3 amino acids: CASNEGSNYGYTF. CDR3 DNA sequence: TGTGCCAGCAACGAAGGCTCTAACTATGGCTACACCTTC.

The chain joins TRBV5-1 to TRBJ2-7, with 8 positions matching TRBD2. CDR1 and CDR2 from the germline V gene are SGHRS and YFSETQ. V lost 4 bases and J lost 3; bases outside the gene matches: 3. This CDR3 is built from 13 residues. CDR3 sequence: CASSRAGGYEQYF. In nucleotides, the CDR3 is TGCGCCAGCAGCCGGGCGGGGGGCTACGAGCAGTACTTC. Full variable domain (missing parts from reference TRBV5-1 and TRBJ2-7): KAGVTQTPRYLIKTRGQQVTLSCSPISGHRSVSWYQQTPGQGLQFLFEYFSETQRNKGNFPGRFSGRQFSNSRSEMNVSTLELGDSALYLCASSRAGGYEQYFGPGTRLTVT.

This rearrangement joins TRBV24-1 to TRBJ2-7; D is perhaps TRBD1 (6 bases). CDR1 and CDR2 (germline): KGHDR, SFDVKD. Trimming pared 9 bases from V and 0 bases from J, leaving 14 bases between. CDR3 size: 14 residues. CDR3 bases: TGTGCCACCTCCCCCGGGACACACTCCTACGAGCAGTACTTC. This codes for CATSPGTHSYEQYF.